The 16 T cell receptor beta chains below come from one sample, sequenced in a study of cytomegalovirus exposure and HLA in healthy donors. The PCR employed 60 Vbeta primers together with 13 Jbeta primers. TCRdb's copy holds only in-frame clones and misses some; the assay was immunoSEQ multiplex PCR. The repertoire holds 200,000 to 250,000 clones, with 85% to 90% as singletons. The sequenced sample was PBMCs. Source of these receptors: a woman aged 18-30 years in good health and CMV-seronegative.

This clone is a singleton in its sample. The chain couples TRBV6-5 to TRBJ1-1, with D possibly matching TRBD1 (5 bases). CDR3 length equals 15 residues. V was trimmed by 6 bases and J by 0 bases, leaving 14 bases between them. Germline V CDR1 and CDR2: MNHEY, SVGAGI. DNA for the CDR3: TGTGCCAGCAGCAAGGGGACTTTCATGAACACTGAAGCTTTCTTT. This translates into CASSKGTFMNTEAFF.

The CDR3 DNA reads as TGCGCCAGCAGCTTGGTTTCTAGCGGGAAGGGGACCGGGGAGCTGTTTTTT. It translates to CASSLVSSGKGTGELFF. This chain links TRBV5-1 with TRBJ2-2; TRBD2 aligns across 9 bases. Germline CDR1 reads SGHRS; CDR2 reads YFSETQ. V was clipped by 0 bases and J by 5 bases; unmatched bases: 8. The CDR3 loop spans 17 amino acids.

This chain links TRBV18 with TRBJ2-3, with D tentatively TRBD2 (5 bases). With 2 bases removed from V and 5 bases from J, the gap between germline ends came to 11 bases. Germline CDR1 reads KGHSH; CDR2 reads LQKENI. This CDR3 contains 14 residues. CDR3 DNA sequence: TGTGCCAGCTCACCATTAATCCGGGAAGATACGCAGTATTTT. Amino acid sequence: CASSPLIREDTQYF.

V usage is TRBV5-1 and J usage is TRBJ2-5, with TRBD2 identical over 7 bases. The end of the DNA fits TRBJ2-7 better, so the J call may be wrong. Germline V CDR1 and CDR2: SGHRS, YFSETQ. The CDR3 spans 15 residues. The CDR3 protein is CASSPRPGGSYEQYF. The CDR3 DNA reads TGCGCCAGCAGCCCGAGGCCGGGGGGAAGCTACGAGCAGTACTTC.

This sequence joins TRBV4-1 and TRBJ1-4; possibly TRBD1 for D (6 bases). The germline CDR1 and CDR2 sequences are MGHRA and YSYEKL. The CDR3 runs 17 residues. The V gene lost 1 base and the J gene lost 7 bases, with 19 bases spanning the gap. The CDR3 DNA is TGCGCCAGCAGCCAAGCGAATTTAGGGGGTTTTAGTGAAAAACTGTTTTTT. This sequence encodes CASSQANLGGFSEKLFF.

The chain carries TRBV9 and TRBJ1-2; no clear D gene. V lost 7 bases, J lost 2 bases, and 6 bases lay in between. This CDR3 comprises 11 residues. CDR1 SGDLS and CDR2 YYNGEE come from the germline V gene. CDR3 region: CASSNNYGYTF. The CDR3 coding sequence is TGTGCCAGCTCTAACAACTATGGCTACACCTTC.

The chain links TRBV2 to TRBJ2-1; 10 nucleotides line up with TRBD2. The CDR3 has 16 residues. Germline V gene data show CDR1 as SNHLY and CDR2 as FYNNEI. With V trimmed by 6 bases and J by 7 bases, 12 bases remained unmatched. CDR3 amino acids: CASRASLAGDRNEQFF. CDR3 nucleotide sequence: TGTGCCAGCAGGGCATCCCTAGCGGGAGATCGGAATGAGCAGTTCTTC.

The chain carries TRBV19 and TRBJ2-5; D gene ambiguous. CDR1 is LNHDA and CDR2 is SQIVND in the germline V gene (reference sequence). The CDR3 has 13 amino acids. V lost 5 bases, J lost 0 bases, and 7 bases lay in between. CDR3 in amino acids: CASSFRDQETQYF. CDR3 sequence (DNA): TGTGCCAGTAGTTTTCGCGACCAAGAGACCCAGTACTTC.

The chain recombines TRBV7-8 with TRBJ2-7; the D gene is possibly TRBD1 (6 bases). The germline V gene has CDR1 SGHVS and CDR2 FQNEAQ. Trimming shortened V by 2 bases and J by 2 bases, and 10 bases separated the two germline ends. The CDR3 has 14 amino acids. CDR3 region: CASSLIGTTYEQYF. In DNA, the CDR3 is TGTGCCAGCAGCTTAATCGGGACAACCTACGAGCAGTACTTC.

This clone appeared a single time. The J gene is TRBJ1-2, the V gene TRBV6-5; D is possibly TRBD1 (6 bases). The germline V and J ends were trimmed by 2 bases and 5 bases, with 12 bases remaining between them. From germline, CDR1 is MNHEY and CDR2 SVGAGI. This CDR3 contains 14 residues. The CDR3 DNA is TGTGCCAGCAGTTACCAGGGGCCAGTTTATGGCTACACCTTC. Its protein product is CASSYQGPVYGYTF.

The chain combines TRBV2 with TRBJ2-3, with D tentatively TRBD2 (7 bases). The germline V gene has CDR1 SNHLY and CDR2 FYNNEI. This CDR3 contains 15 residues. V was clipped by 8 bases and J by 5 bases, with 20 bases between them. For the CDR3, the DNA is TGTGCCAGCGGGGGCGGGGGCACGCCAGAAGATACGCAGTATTTT. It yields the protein CASGGGGTPEDTQYF.

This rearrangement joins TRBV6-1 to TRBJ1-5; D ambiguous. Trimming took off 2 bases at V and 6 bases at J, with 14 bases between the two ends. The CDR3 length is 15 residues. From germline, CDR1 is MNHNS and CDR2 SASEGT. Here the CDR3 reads CASSELARVGQPQHF. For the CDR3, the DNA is TGTGCCAGCAGTGAACTCGCCCGGGTTGGTCAGCCCCAGCATTTT.

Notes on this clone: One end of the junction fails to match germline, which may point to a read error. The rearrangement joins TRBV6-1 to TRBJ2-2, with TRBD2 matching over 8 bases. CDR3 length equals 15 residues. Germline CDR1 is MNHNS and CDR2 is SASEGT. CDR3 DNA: TGTGCCAGCAATGAAGCGGGGGCTGGGACCGGGGAGCTGTTTTTT. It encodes CASNEAGAGTGELFF.

The CDR3 spells CASRGQVAFF. Here the CDR3 DNA reads TGTGCCAGTAGGGGGCAAGTAGCTTTCTTT. The chain employs TRBV2 and TRBJ1-1, with 7 positions matching TRBD1. The CDR3 is 10 amino acids. J was trimmed by 10 bases and V by 9 bases; bases with no gene match: 5. From germline, CDR1 is SNHLY and CDR2 FYNNEI.

The CDR3 bases are TGTGCCAGCAGTCCCCGACAAGACAGACAACCTGAAAAACTGTTTTTT. Translation gives CASSPRQDRQPEKLFF. The chain joins TRBV27 to TRBJ1-4, with a weak D call TRBD1 (5 bases). Germline assignment: CDR1 MNHEY and CDR2 SMNVEV (reference sequence). Trimming removed 5 bases at V and 7 bases at J, with 20 bases between. The CDR3 sequence is 16 residues long.

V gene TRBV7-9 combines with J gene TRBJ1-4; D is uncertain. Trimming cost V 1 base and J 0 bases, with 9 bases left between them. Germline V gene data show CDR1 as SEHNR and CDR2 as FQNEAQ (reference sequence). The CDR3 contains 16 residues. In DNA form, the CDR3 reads TGTGCCAGCAGCTTAGTAGCGTTTGCAACTAATGAAAAACTGTTTTTT. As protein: CASSLVAFATNEKLFF. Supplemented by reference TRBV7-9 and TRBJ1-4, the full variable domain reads DTGVSQNPRHKITKRGQNVTFRCDPISEHNRLYWYRQTLGQGPEFLTYFQNEAQLEKSRLLSDRFSAERPKGSFSTLEIQRTEQGDSAMYLCASSLVAFATNEKLFFGSGTQLSVL.